The clone carrying this T cell receptor beta chain appeared a few times. Data came from immunoSEQ multiplex PCR; TCRdb stores just in-frame clones and leaves some out. The data contain some 470,000 clones, 75% to 85% of them singletons. This sample was included in a study of shared clonotypes between healthy human individuals. V gave up 7 bases and J gave up 1 base; unmatched junction bases: 16. Per the germline V gene, CDR1 is SQVTM and CDR2 is ANQGSEA. This CDR3 region has 18 residues. Sequences were obtained from PBMCs. The sequence was obtained from a woman aged 35 to 49 in good health. Some clones in this sample may be carry-over from other donors' samples. The chain uses TRBV29-1 and TRBJ2-3; 11 nucleotides line up with TRBD2. DNA of the CDR3: TGCAGCGCCCAGGCTGGGCTAGCGGGAGGAGGAGGCACAGATACGCAGTATTTT. This translates into CSAQAGLAGGGGTDTQYF.